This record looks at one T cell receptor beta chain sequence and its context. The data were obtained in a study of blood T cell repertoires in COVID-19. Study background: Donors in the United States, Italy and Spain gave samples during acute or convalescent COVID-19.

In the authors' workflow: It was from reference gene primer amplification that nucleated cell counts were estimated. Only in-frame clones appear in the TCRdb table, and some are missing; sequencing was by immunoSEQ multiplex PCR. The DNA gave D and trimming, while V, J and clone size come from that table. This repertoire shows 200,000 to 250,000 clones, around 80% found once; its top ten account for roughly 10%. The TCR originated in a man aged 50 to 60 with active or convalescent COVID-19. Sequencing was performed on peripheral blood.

CDR3 in amino acids: CASSESTWSRGYSNQPQHF. For the CDR3, the DNA is TGCGCCAGCAGTGAGTCAACCTGGAGCCGGGGGTATAGCAATCAGCCCCAGCATTTT. The chain uses TRBV10-2 and TRBJ1-5, with a possible D match to TRBD1 (5 bases). The V end lost 0 bases, the J end lost 0 bases, and 18 bases lay between the germline ends. Germline CDR1 and CDR2: WSHSY and SAAADI. The length of the CDR3 is 19 residues.